This record covers a single T cell receptor beta chain. Its antigen is still unknown. The data were taken from a study of T cells in localized non-small cell lung cancer. Profiling relied on immunoSEQ multiplex PCR, and the TCRdb table lists in-frame clones only, not all of them. Of 15,000 to 20,000 clones in the sample, around 89% were seen once. Study-wide results and limits: Among the top 100 tumor clones, a median about 59 appeared in adjacent lung. Among the tissues sampled, uninvolved adjacent lung had the highest T cell clonality, above tumor. Owing to sequencing of a solitary tumor region, heterogeneity cannot be discounted.

The sequences come from peripheral blood, collected before any cancer treatment. The TCR originated in a man between 35 and 75 years old with stage I lung adenocarcinoma.

In DNA form, the CDR3 reads TGTGCCAGCAGCGTAGTGGCAGAGACCCAGTACTTC. This translates into CASSVVAETQYF. The chain links TRBV9 to TRBJ2-5; D unresolved. CDR1 is SGDLS, CDR2 YYNGEE, per germline. The V end was cut by 0 bases, the J end by 4 bases, with 4 bases between. The CDR3 loop spans 12 amino acids.